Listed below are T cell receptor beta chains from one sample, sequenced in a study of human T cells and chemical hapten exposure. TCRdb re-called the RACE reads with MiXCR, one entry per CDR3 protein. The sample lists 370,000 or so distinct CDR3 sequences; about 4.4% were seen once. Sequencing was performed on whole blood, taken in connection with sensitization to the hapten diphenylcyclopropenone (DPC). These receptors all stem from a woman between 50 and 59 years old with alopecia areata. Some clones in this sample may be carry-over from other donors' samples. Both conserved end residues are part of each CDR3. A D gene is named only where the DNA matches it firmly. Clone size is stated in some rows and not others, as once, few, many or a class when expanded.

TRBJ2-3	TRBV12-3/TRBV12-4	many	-	TGTGCCAGCAGTCATCCTCCCCGGGGAGATACGCAGTATTTT	CASSHPPRGDTQYF
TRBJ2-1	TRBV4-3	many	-	TGCGCCAGCAGCCAAGATCGGTCAACTAGCTACAATGAGCAGTTCTTC	CASSQDRSTSYNEQFF
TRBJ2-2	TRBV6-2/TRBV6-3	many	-	TGTGCCAGCAGGACGGAGTCAAACACCGGGGAGCTGTTTTTT	CASRTESNTGELFF
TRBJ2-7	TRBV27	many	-	TGTGCCAGCAGTTTAATTGGGGGCTACGAGCAGTACTTC	CASSLIGGYEQYF
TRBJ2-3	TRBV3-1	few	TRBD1	TGTGCCAGCAGCCAATGGGCGACAGGGGGTAGCACAGATACGCAGTATTTT	CASSQWATGGSTDTQYF
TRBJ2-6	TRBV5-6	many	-	TGTGCCAGCACCTTGGAGGTTTTCAGGGCCAACGTCCTGACTTTC	CASTLEVFRANVLTF
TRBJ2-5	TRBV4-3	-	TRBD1	TGCGCCAGCAGCCAAGCTTTAGACAGGGAAGAGACCCAGTACTTC	CASSQALDREETQYF
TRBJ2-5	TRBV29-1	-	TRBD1	TGCAGCGTCGGACAGGGGGCTATCGAGACCCAGTACTTC	CSVGQGAIETQYF
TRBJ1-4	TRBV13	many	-	TGTGCCAGCAGCTTAGGGCCCCCAGGGATCGGTGAAAAACTGTTTTTT	CASSLGPPGIGEKLFF
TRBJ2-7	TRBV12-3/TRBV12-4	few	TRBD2	TGTGCCAGCAGTTTAGCGCGGGGACTAGCGGGAGGTCGGGACGAGCAGTACTTC	CASSLARGLAGGRDEQYF
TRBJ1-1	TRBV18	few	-	TGTGCCAGCTCACCGAGATCTGGGGGGATGAACACTGAAGCTTTCTTT	CASSPRSGGMNTEAFF
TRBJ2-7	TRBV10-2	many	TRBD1	TGCGCCAGCAGTGACTGGTCAGGGGGAGACGAGCAGTACTTC	CASSDWSGGDEQYF
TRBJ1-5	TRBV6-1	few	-	TGTGCCAGCAGTGTATATTCCGAGCCCCAGCATTTT	CASSVYSEPQHF
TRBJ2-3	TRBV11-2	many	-	TGTGCCAGCAGCCATGGGGATACGCAGTATTTT	CASSHGDTQYF
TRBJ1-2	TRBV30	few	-	TGTGCCTGGAGTGCAGGGACCTATGGCTACACCTTC	CAWSAGTYGYTF
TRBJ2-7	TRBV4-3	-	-	TGCGCCAGCAGCCAAGATGCCGGGGGCGGCTACGAGCAGTACTTC	CASSQDAGGGYEQYF
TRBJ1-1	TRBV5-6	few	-	TGTGCCAGCAGCTTGGCCGGGAAGGATTGGGGGACTGAAGCTTTCTTT	CASSLAGKDWGTEAFF
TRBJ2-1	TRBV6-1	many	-	TGTGCCAGCAGTGCTAGAGGTCCTCTAGTAAATGAGCAGTTCTTC	CASSARGPLVNEQFF
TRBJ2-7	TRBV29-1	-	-	TGCAGCGTGGTCCCGAATAGGGGATCCTACGAGCAGTACTTC	CSVVPNRGSYEQYF